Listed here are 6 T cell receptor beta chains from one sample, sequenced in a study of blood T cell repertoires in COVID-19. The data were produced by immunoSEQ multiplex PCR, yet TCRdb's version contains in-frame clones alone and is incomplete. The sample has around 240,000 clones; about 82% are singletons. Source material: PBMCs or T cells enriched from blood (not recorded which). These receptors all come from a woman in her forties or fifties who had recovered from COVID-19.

CDR3 residues: CASSMRATTLETQYF. CDR3 coding DNA: TGTGCCAGTAGTATGAGGGCCACTACTTTGGAGACCCAGTACTTC. The chain recombines TRBV19 with TRBJ2-5; TRBD2 might be the D (5 bases). Trimming removed 3 bases from V and 5 bases from J, with 16 bases in between. The germline gives CDR1 LNHDA, CDR2 SQIVND (reference sequence). The CDR3 runs to 15 residues.

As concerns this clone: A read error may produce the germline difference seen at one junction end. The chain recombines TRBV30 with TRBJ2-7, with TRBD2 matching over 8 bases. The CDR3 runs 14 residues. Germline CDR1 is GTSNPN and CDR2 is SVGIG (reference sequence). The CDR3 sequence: CVWGRAGVFVEQYF. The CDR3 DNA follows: TGTGTCTGGGGGAGAGCGGGAGTTTTTGTTGAGCAGTACTTC.

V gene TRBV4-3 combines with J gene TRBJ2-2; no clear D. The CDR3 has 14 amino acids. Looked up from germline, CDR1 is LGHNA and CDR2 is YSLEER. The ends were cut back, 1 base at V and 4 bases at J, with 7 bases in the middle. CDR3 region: CASSQAPRTGELFF. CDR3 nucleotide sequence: TGCGCCAGCAGCCAAGCCCCTCGCACCGGGGAGCTGTTTTTT.

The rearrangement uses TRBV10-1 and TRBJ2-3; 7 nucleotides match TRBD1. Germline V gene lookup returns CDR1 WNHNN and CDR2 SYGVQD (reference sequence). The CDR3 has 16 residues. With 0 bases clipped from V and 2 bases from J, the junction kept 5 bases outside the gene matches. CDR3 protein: CASSESVTGITDTQYF. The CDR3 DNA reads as TGCGCCAGCAGTGAGTCGGTGACAGGGATCACAGATACGCAGTATTTT.

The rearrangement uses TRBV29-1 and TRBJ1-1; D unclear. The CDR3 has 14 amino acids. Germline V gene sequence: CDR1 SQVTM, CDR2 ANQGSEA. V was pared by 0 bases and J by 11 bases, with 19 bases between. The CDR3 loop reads CSVEDIGARSGAFF. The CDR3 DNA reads TGCAGCGTTGAAGATATAGGTGCCCGGTCCGGGGCTTTCTTT.

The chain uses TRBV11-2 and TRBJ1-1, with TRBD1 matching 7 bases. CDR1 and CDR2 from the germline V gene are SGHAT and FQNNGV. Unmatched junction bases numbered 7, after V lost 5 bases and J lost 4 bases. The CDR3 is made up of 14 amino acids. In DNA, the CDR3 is TGTGCCAGCAGCAGACGACAGGGCTCCACTGAAGCTTTCTTT. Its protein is CASSRRQGSTEAFF.